These 4 T cell receptor beta chains were sequenced from one sample in a study of technical replicates of blood from several donors. The protocol was immunoSEQ multiplex PCR, while the TCRdb copy is restricted to in-frame clones and leaves out a portion. This table has under 80,000 clones, approximately 91% appearing once. Sequencing was performed on T cells isolated from PBMCs. The receptors were gathered from a human donor in good health. Some clones in this sample may be carry-over from other donors' samples.

The chain has TRBV30 and TRBJ2-7; 9 bases align to TRBD1. CDR1 GTSNPN and CDR2 SVGIG come from the germline V gene (reference sequence). V dropped 2 bases and J dropped 4; count of bases not matched to a gene: 9. The CDR3 length is 15 residues. In DNA, the CDR3 is TGTGCCTGGAGTAACAGGGGGCGAGGTGGATACGAGCAGTACTTC. Translation: CAWSNRGRGGYEQYF.

The V and J genes are TRBV11-2 and TRBJ1-2, with 7 bases aligning to TRBD1. J lost 11 bases, V lost 5 bases, and 11 bases had no gene match. Germline V gives CDR1 SGHAT, CDR2 FQNNGV. The CDR3 has 13 residues. CDR3 in amino acids: CASSGTEIPIYTF. The CDR3 nucleotides read TGTGCCAGCAGCGGGACAGAGATACCAATTTACACCTTC.

This chain links TRBV20-1 with TRBJ1-1, with D maybe TRBD1 (5 bases). Trimming took off 5 bases at V and 6 bases at J, with 10 bases between the two ends. Germline values: CDR1 DFQATT, CDR2 SNEGSKA (reference sequence). CDR3 length: 11 residues. The CDR3 region has the DNA TGCAGTGCTCCAGGGTTCCCTGAAGCTTTCTTT. Protein: CSAPGFPEAFF.

This chain joins TRBV9 and TRBJ2-6; D not resolved. This CDR3 has 15 residues. V was shortened by 6 bases and J by 0 bases, with 10 bases between the two germline ends. Germline V gives CDR1 SGDLS, CDR2 YYNGEE. CDR3 coding DNA: TGTGCCAGCAATTGGGCCATCTCTGGGGCCAACGTCCTGACTTTC. It encodes CASNWAISGANVLTF.